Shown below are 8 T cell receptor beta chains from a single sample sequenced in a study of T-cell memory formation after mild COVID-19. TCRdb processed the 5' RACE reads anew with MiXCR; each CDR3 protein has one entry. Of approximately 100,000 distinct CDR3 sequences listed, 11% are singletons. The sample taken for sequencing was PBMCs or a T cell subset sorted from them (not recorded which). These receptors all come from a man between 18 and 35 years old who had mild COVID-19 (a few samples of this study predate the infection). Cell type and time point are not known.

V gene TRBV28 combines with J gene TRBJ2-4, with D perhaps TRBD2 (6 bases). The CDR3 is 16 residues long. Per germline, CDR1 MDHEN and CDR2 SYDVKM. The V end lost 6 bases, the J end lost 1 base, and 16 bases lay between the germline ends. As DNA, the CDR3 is TGTGCCAGCAGCCACTCCCCCCGGGAGGCCAAAAACATTCAGTACTTC. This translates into CASSHSPREAKNIQYF.

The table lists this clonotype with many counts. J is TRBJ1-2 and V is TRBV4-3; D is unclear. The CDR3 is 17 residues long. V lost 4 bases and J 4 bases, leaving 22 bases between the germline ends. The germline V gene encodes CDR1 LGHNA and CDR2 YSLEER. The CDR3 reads CASSPSRSPGVVYGYTF. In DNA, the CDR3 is TGCGCCAGCAGCCCTAGCAGGTCGCCTGGTGTGGTCTATGGCTACACCTTC.

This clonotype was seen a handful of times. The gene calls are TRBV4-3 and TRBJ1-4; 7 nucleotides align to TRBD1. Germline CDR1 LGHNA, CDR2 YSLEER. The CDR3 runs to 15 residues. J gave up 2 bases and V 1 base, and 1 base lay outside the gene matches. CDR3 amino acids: CASSQAGQTNEKLFF. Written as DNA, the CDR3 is TGCGCCAGCAGCCAAGCGGGACAGACTAATGAAAAACTGTTTTTT.

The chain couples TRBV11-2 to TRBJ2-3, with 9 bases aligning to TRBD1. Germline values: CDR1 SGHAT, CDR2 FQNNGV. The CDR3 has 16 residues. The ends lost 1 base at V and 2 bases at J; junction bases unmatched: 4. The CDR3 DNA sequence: TGTGCCAGCAGCTTAGGGAGGACAGGGGCCACAGATACGCAGTATTTT. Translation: CASSLGRTGATDTQYF.

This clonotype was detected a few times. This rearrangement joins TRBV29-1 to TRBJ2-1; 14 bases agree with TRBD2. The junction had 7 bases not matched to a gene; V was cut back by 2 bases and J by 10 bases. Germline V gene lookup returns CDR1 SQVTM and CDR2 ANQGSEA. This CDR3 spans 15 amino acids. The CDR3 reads CSVEPGLAGAYEQFF. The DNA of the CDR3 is TGCAGCGTTGAACCGGGACTAGCGGGGGCCTACGAGCAGTTCTTC.

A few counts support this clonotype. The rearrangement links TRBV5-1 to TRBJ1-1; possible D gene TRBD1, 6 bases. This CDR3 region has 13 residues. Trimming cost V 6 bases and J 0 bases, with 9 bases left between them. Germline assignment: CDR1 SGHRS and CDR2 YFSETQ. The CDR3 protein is CASTSGVNTEAFF. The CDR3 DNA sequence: TGCGCCAGCACCTCAGGGGTGAACACTGAAGCTTTCTTT.

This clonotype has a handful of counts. The DNA for the CDR3 is TGTGCCAGCAGCCCGGGACGGGACGAGCAGTACGTC. Translated, it gives CASSPGRDEQYV. This chain uses TRBV28 with TRBJ2-7; either TRBD1 or TRBD2 may fit D (5 bases each). Germline V gives CDR1 MDHEN, CDR2 SYDVKM. V was cut by 6 bases and J by 5 bases, with 11 bases left in between. The CDR3 totals 12 residues.

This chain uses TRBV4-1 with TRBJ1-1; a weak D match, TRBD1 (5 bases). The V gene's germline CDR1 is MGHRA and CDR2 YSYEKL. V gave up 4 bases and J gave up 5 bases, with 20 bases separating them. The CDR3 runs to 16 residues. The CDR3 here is CASSLRQNGRGTEAFF. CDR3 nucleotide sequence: TGCGCCAGCAGCCTACGACAGAATGGGCGGGGTACTGAAGCTTTCTTT.